This passage covers 25 T cell receptor beta chains from one sample sequenced in a study of a mutant IDH1 vaccine in newly diagnosed glioma. The protocol was immunoSEQ multiplex PCR, while the TCRdb copy is restricted to in-frame clones and leaves out a portion. The sample carries around 62,000 clones, 89% recorded once. Stated time point: week 11, during vaccination. Vaccination used 300 ug of mutant IDH1 20-mer peptide per dose, with topical imiquimod. Their antigens remain unidentified. Sequences were derived from PBMCs, sampled from a glioma patient whose treatment included an IDH1 peptide vaccine. The receptors were sampled from a middle-aged man with glioma.

This chain connects TRBV6-6 to TRBJ2-5, with D tentatively TRBD1 or TRBD2 (5 bases each). V was shortened by 2 bases and J by 1 base, with 11 bases between the two germline ends. Per the germline V gene, CDR1 is MNHNY and CDR2 is SVGAGI (reference sequence). This CDR3 is 15 amino acids long. The CDR3 nucleotides are TGTGCCAGCAGTTACATCGACGGGGCCCAAGAGACCCAGTACTTC. Protein product: CASSYIDGAQETQYF.

The chain is built from TRBV7-2 and TRBJ1-3; weak D call: TRBD1 (5 bases). V was clipped by 1 base and J by 0 bases, with 7 bases between them. CDR3 length: 15 amino acids. Germline V lookup: CDR1 SGHTA, CDR2 FQGNSA. The CDR3 region has the DNA TGTGCCAGCAGCTTAGTCGGGGGCTCTGGAAACACCATATATTTT. Amino acids: CASSLVGGSGNTIYF.

The chain combines TRBV6-1 with TRBJ2-2, with D unresolved. The CDR3 consists of 14 residues. Germline V gives CDR1 MNHNS, CDR2 SASEGT. Trimming took off 6 bases at V and 1 base at J, with 9 bases between the two ends. CDR3 coding DNA: TGTGCCAGCAGGGGGATGGTGAACACCGGGGAGCTGTTTTTT. Protein: CASRGMVNTGELFF.

The chain combines TRBV28 with TRBJ2-2; 12 nucleotides match TRBD2. Germline V lookup: CDR1 MDHEN, CDR2 SYDVKM. This CDR3 spans 16 amino acids. V gave up 4 bases and J gave up 5 bases; unmatched junction bases: 5. The CDR3 reads CASSSTSGSGTGELFF. The CDR3 region has the DNA TGTGCCAGCAGTTCGACTAGCGGGAGTGGGACCGGGGAGCTGTTTTTT. The complete variable domain, with remaining parts taken from reference TRBV28 and TRBJ2-2, reads DVKVTQSSRYLVKRTGEKVFLECVQDMDHENMFWYRQDPGLGLRLIYFSYDVKMKEKGDIPEGYSVSREKKERFSLILESASTNQTSMYLCASSSTSGSGTGELFFGEGSRLTVL.

The V call is TRBV5-1, the J call TRBJ2-2, with D perhaps being TRBD1 or TRBD2 (6 bases each). This CDR3 is built from 15 residues. Germline CDR1 reads SGHRS; CDR2 reads YFSETQ. Trimming shortened V by 3 bases and J by 4 bases, and 13 bases separated the two germline ends. The CDR3 bases are TGCGCCAGCAGCTCCCTTCGGGGGCCCACCGGGGAGCTGTTTTTT. Residues: CASSSLRGPTGELFF.

CDR3 DNA sequence: TGTGCCACCAGAGGACCAGGGAATTCGGAGGCACCCCTCCACTTT. Residues: CATRGPGNSEAPLHF. The V and J genes are TRBV15 and TRBJ1-6, with D possibly TRBD1 on 5 matching bases. The CDR3 extends over 15 amino acids. V was clipped by 6 bases and J by 11 bases, with 20 bases between them. Germline V CDR1 and CDR2: LNHNV, YYDKDF (reference sequence).

The chain recombines TRBV11-2 with TRBJ1-2, with D perhaps matching TRBD1 (6 bases). This CDR3 spans 13 amino acids. CDR1 and CDR2 (germline): SGHAT, FQNNGV. V lost 5 bases and J lost 14, with 21 bases in between. In DNA form, the CDR3 reads TGTGCCAGCAGCCCCGAAACCCGAAGGGGGTTGACCTTC. The encoded protein is CASSPETRRGLTF. The complete variable domain, with remaining parts taken from reference TRBV11-2 and TRBJ1-2, reads EAGVAQSPRYKIIEKRQSVAFWCNPISGHATLYWYQQILGQGPKLLIQFQNNGVVDDSQLPKDRFSAERLKGVDSTLKIQPAKLEDSAVYLCASSPETRRGLTFGSGTRLTVV.

V is TRBV30 and J is TRBJ2-3; the match to TRBD2 covers 8 bases. V was clipped by 2 bases and J by 2 bases; unmatched bases: 3. The CDR3 is made up of 14 amino acids. Germline CDR1 and CDR2: GTSNPN and SVGIG (reference sequence). CDR3 amino acids: CAWSRGGPTDTQYF. The CDR3 DNA reads TGTGCCTGGAGTCGGGGGGGGCCCACAGATACGCAGTATTTT.

The chain links TRBV7-6 to TRBJ2-7; 10 bases match TRBD1. CDR1 SGHVS and CDR2 FNYEAQ come from the germline V gene. V was pared by 3 bases and J by 7 bases, with 15 bases of the junction left unmatched. The CDR3 consists of 17 residues. This CDR3 is CASSLRDPRDRGGEQYF. The CDR3 coding sequence is TGTGCCAGCAGCTTGAGAGACCCCCGGGACAGGGGTGGGGAGCAGTACTTC.

V and J are TRBV4-3 and TRBJ1-2, with 7 bases identical to TRBD1. Germline values: CDR1 LGHNA, CDR2 YSLEER. This CDR3 is built from 14 residues. Trimming at V came to 1 base and at J to 5 bases, leaving 4 bases not matched to a gene. CDR3 amino acids: CASSQGGTAYGYTF. The CDR3, as DNA: TGCGCCAGCAGCCAAGGGGGGACAGCTTATGGCTACACCTTC.

CDR3 bases: TGTGCCAGCAGCAAAGCGCCGGGGGAGGGTCTTGGGCGGGCGATCGAGTATGAGCAGTTCTTC. Amino acid sequence: CASSKAPGEGLGRAIEYEQFF. The rearrangement uses TRBV21-1 and TRBJ2-1; the listed D gene, TRBD2, was not tested against the DNA. TRBV21-1 is tagged as a pseudogene. This CDR3 has 21 amino acids.

The CDR3 reads CASSPPGETQYF. The CDR3 DNA reads TGCGCCAGCAGCCCCCCAGGAGAGACCCAGTACTTC. The chain has TRBV4-1 and TRBJ2-5; D remains unclear. Germline V gene sequence: CDR1 MGHRA, CDR2 YSYEKL. The CDR3 runs 12 residues. V lost 4 bases, J lost 4 bases, and 7 bases lay in between.

V usage is TRBV7-2 and J usage is TRBJ2-1; TRBD1 might be the D (5 bases). V was cut by 0 bases and J by 5 bases, with 8 bases left in between. In germline, CDR1 is SGHTA, CDR2 FQGNSA. The CDR3 is made up of 14 amino acids. CDR3 amino acids: CASSLATGNNEQFF. DNA for the CDR3: TGTGCCAGCAGCTTAGCAACAGGTAACAATGAGCAGTTCTTC.

This clone has more than one count but fewer than ten. The rearrangement links TRBV5-1 to TRBJ2-7, with unresolved D. Trimming stripped 4 bases from V and 2 bases from J, with 16 bases between. Germline loops: CDR1 SGHRS, CDR2 YFSETQ. The CDR3 totals 15 residues. The CDR3, as DNA: TGCGCCAGCAGCCAACGTACGGACCTTGCCTACGAGCAGTACTTC. It is translated as CASSQRTDLAYEQYF.

The V call is TRBV9, the J call TRBJ2-3; 12 bases line up with TRBD2. CDR1 and CDR2 from the germline V gene are SGDLS and YYNGEE. V shed 4 bases and J 6 bases; nucleotides not matched to a gene: 21. The CDR3 covers 20 residues. The CDR3 DNA reads as TGTGCCAGCAGCCTGGAAAGGGGGACTGTGACTAGCGGGAGTCTGGATACGCAGTATTTT. It translates to CASSLERGTVTSGSLDTQYF.

For this clone: The final CDR3 position lacks the conserved phenylalanine or tryptophan, pointing to a likely read error. No DNA is shown, since the ends of the CDR3 on it are uncertain; the CDR3 is the one TCRdb lists. The V call is TRBV10-1, the J call TRBJ2-7. Germline-derived CDR1 and CDR2 are WNHNN and SYGVQD (reference sequence). The CDR3 adds up to 9 amino acids, both ends counted. CDR3 region: CASSEGNVT.

V usage is TRBV2 and J usage is TRBJ2-1; 8 bases align to TRBD2. The CDR3 has 15 residues. Germline values: CDR1 SNHLY, CDR2 FYNNEI. V trimming: 5 bases; J trimming: 1 base; junction bases outside the gene matches: 4. The CDR3 region is CASSLAGGSYNEQFF. For the CDR3, the DNA is TGTGCCAGCAGTTTGGCGGGAGGTTCCTACAATGAGCAGTTCTTC.

The rearrangement links TRBV5-4 to TRBJ2-1; TRBD2 aligns across 9 bases. Unmatched junction bases numbered 5, after V lost 5 bases and J lost 2 bases. Germline assignment: CDR1 SGHNT and CDR2 YYREEE (reference sequence). The CDR3 runs 15 residues. The CDR3 sequence is CASSRAGGPYNEQFF. The DNA for the CDR3 is TGTGCCAGCAGTCGAGCGGGGGGCCCCTACAATGAGCAGTTCTTC.

The V gene is TRBV28, the J gene TRBJ1-1; a weak D match, TRBD1 (5 bases). The germline V and J ends were trimmed by 6 bases and 4 bases, with 15 bases remaining between them. The CDR3 covers 14 residues. The germline V gene encodes CDR1 MDHEN and CDR2 SYDVKM. The CDR3 loop reads CASSDRDPRTEAFF. As DNA, the CDR3 is TGTGCCAGCAGCGATCGGGACCCGCGCACTGAAGCTTTCTTT.

The chain employs TRBV21-1 and TRBJ2-2; the table calls TRBD1, which could not be checked here. TRBV21-1 is tagged as a pseudogene. This CDR3 contains 14 residues. CDR3 DNA: TGTGCCAGCAGCAAGGTAAGGGGTACCGGGGAGCTGTTTTTT. Protein: CASSKVRGTGELFF.

V gene TRBV30 combines with J gene TRBJ2-5; 10 nucleotides agree with TRBD2. Germline CDR1 is GTSNPN and CDR2 is SVGIG (reference sequence). There are 15 residues in the CDR3. With 2 bases clipped from V and 5 bases from J, the junction kept 8 bases outside the gene matches. CDR3 sequence (DNA): TGTGCCTGGAGTACGACTAGCGGGCCGGGGGAGACCCAGTACTTC. This encodes CAWSTTSGPGETQYF. Using reference TRBV30 and TRBJ2-5 for the parts outside the CDR3, the full variable domain is SQTIHQWPATLVQPVGSPLSLECTVEGTSNPNLYWYRQAAGRGLQLLFYSVGIGQISSEVPQNLSASRPQDRQFILSSKKLLLSDSGFYLCAWSTTSGPGETQYFGPGTRLLVL.

This chain joins TRBV30 and TRBJ2-5; 10 nucleotides line up with TRBD1. From germline, CDR1 is GTSNPN and CDR2 SVGIG (reference sequence). V lost 0 bases, J lost 7 bases, and 14 bases stayed unmatched. The CDR3 is 17 amino acids. The CDR3 region is CAWSVLGAGQGTWTQYF. The CDR3 DNA is TGTGCCTGGAGTGTTCTGGGGGCGGGACAGGGGACGTGGACCCAGTACTTC.

This sequence joins TRBV11-2 and TRBJ1-1; D remains unclear. V was pared by 3 bases and J by 5 bases, with 25 bases between. Germline V gives CDR1 SGHAT, CDR2 FQNNGV. The CDR3 loop spans 18 amino acids. CDR3 region: CASSLTLGGVSVRTEAFF. In DNA form, the CDR3 reads TGTGCCAGCAGCTTGACTCTCGGCGGGGTCTCGGTGAGGACTGAAGCTTTCTTT.

The sample holds a few counts of this clone. CDR3 sequence: CASSQGRGTSGTQYF. The CDR3, as DNA: TGCGCCAGCAGCCAAGGGAGGGGGACCTCAGGGACCCAGTACTTC. The chain has TRBV4-3 and TRBJ2-5, with D possibly being TRBD1 or TRBD2 (6 bases each). The V gene lost 1 base and the J gene lost 7 bases, with 16 bases spanning the gap. Germline V gene data show CDR1 as LGHNA and CDR2 as YSLEER. There are 15 residues in the CDR3.

The gene calls are TRBV18 and TRBJ2-1; tentatively, D is TRBD2 (6 bases). V lost 4 bases and J lost 2, with 12 bases in between. The CDR3 spans 15 residues. From germline, CDR1 is KGHSH and CDR2 LQKENI. In nucleotides, the CDR3 is TGTGCCAGCTCACTCGGCAGGGAGGCCTACAATGAGCAGTTCTTC. Translated, it gives CASSLGREAYNEQFF. The variable domain in full, with the rest retrieved from reference TRBV18 and TRBJ2-1, is NAGVMQNPRHLVRRRGQEARLRCSPMKGHSHVYWYRQLPEEGLKFMVYLQKENIIDESGMPKERFSAEFPKEGPSILRIQQVVRGDSAAYFCASSLGREAYNEQFFGPGTRLTVL.